These 6 T cell receptor beta chains came from one sample sequenced in a study of beta chain features in type 1 diabetes (dated by TCRdb to 2016 to 2019). The library relied on the immunoSEQ multiplex PCR assay. The High Capacity cDNA Reverse Transcription Kit was used to reverse transcribe all of the isolated RNA, meaning that expressed TCRB transcripts were what got sequenced. The table comes from immuneACCESS by way of TCRdb, which keeps in-frame sequences with V and J called. Part of the clones is missing from these tables; in studies checked, under half for an unresolved V gene and the rest for unknown reasons. Present in this sample are 900,000 or so clones, 15% to 20% of which were seen just once. The ten largest make up around 0.02% of the sample. Sequencing was done on a sample of naive CD4+ T cells from blood. The cell subset or site label for this specimen denotes: true naive CD4+ T cells. The receptors here all came from a woman younger than 30 in good health.

The chain uses TRBV9 and TRBJ1-2; D may be TRBD1 (5 bases). CDR3 size: 15 residues. The V and J ends lost 4 bases and 0 bases respectively, with 13 bases between them. Germline assignment: CDR1 SGDLS and CDR2 YYNGEE. CDR3 sequence (DNA): TGTGCCAGCAGCCGGATACAGGTTCCTAACTATGGCTACACCTTC. It yields the protein CASSRIQVPNYGYTF.

The chain combines TRBV10-3 with TRBJ2-3; tentative D call: TRBD2 (6 bases). The CDR3 covers 13 residues. V shed 7 bases and J shed 6 bases, with 14 bases lying between them. Germline values: CDR1 ENHRY, CDR2 SYGVKD. This CDR3 reads CAITGTLGDTQYF. The CDR3 nucleotides are TGTGCCATCACAGGGACTCTCGGCGATACGCAGTATTTT.

The V and J genes are TRBV19 and TRBJ1-2; the match to TRBD1 covers 10 bases. V lost 6 bases to trimming and J lost 8 bases; unmatched junction nucleotides: 12. The CDR3 loop spans 15 amino acids. The germline V gene has CDR1 LNHDA and CDR2 SQIVND (reference sequence). Here the CDR3 reads CASRPYTGTGEGYTF. The CDR3 DNA is TGTGCCAGTAGACCCTATACCGGGACAGGGGAGGGCTACACCTTC. The full variable domain, its missing parts supplied by reference TRBV19 and TRBJ1-2, is DGGITQSPKYLFRKEGQNVTLSCEQNLNHDAMYWYRQDPGQGLRLIYYSQIVNDFQKGDIAEGYSVSREKKESFPLTVTSAQKNPTAFYLCASRPYTGTGEGYTFGSGTRLTVV.

This chain joins TRBV6-5 and TRBJ2-7; TRBD2 is a possible D gene (6 bases). This CDR3 has 15 residues. Germline assignment: CDR1 MNHEY and CDR2 SVGAGI. V lost 5 bases and J lost 2, with 16 bases in between. The CDR3 sequence is CASSPGLFGPYEQYF. The CDR3 DNA is TGTGCCAGCAGTCCGGGACTCTTCGGGCCCTACGAGCAGTACTTC.

This clone appeared a few times. J is TRBJ2-1 and V is TRBV27; D gene unclear. V lost 6 bases and J 0 bases, leaving 12 bases between the germline ends. The CDR3 consists of 15 residues. Per the germline V gene, CDR1 is MNHEY and CDR2 is SMNVEV (reference sequence). In DNA, the CDR3 is TGTGCCAGCAGCAAAACAAGAAGCTCCTACAATGAGCAGTTCTTC. Amino acid sequence: CASSKTRSSYNEQFF.

The J gene is TRBJ1-1, the V gene TRBV25-1; 8 positions agree with TRBD1. This CDR3 comprises 13 residues. Trimming removed 7 bases from V and 5 bases from J; junction bases left unmatched: 6. CDR1 is MGHDK and CDR2 is SYGVNS in the germline V gene. The chain's CDR3 is CASTARQGTEAFF. The CDR3 nucleotides are TGTGCCAGCACCGCACGACAGGGGACTGAAGCTTTCTTT.